Below are 9 T cell receptor beta chains sequenced from a single sample in a study of cytomegalovirus exposure and HLA in healthy donors. Profiled with immunoSEQ multiplex PCR; TCRdb holds only in-frame clones, not every one. The table records 130,000 or so clones, more than 75% of them present only once. The sample comprised PBMCs. The receptor set was obtained from a woman younger than 45 in good health and CMV-seronegative.

The chain joins TRBV2 to TRBJ1-4; perhaps TRBD1 as D (6 bases). V dropped 7 bases and J dropped 4 bases, with 19 bases sitting between them. The CDR3 contains 16 residues. Germline-derived CDR1 and CDR2 are SNHLY and FYNNEI. The CDR3 loop is CASKKGWAGDNEKLFF. The CDR3 DNA is TGTGCCAGCAAGAAAGGATGGGCAGGGGATAATGAAAAACTGTTTTTT.

This clone occurred once. This chain uses TRBV20-1 with TRBJ2-1; D gene unclear. V shed 4 bases and J shed 8 bases, with 9 bases lying between them. This CDR3 is built from 11 residues. In germline, CDR1 is DFQATT, CDR2 SNEGSKA (reference sequence). The DNA of the CDR3 is TGCAGTGCTACAAAATTAGATGAGCAGTTCTTC. Its protein product is CSATKLDEQFF.

This rearrangement joins TRBV2 to TRBJ1-2, with 7 positions matching TRBD1. V was clipped by 7 bases and J by 8 bases; unmatched bases: 4. The CDR3 spans 11 residues. Germline assignment: CDR1 SNHLY and CDR2 FYNNEI. The chain's CDR3 is CASKTGEGYTF. The CDR3 region has the DNA TGTGCCAGCAAAACAGGGGAGGGCTACACCTTC.

The V and J genes are TRBV7-2 and TRBJ1-3; 9 bases match TRBD1. After removal of 7 bases from V and 0 bases from J, the junction contained 13 bases not matched to a gene. This CDR3 spans 18 amino acids. Germline V gene data show CDR1 as SGHTA and CDR2 as FQGNSA. The CDR3 coding sequence is TGTGCCAGCAATCCATTGGGGACAGGGCAACACTCTGGAAACACCATATATTTT. It specifies CASNPLGTGQHSGNTIYF.

This rearrangement joins TRBV2 to TRBJ1-1; the match to TRBD1 covers 7 bases. The V gene end was trimmed by 7 bases and the J gene end by 5 bases; junction bases not matched to a gene: 4. This CDR3 has 12 amino acids. From germline, CDR1 is SNHLY and CDR2 FYNNEI. The CDR3 DNA reads TGTGCCAGCAATCAGGGGGGAACTGAAGCTTTCTTT. As protein: CASNQGGTEAFF.

The CDR3 region has the DNA TGCAGCGTTCTCGGGACTAGCGGGGGCCTCAATGAGCAGTTCTTC. Translated: CSVLGTSGGLNEQFF. V is TRBV29-1 and J is TRBJ2-1, with 14 positions matching TRBD2. Unmatched junction bases numbered 6, after V lost 5 bases and J lost 6 bases. CDR1 is SQVTM, CDR2 ANQGSEA, per germline. The CDR3 extends over 15 amino acids.

The chain combines TRBV10-3 with TRBJ2-3; 10 nucleotides match TRBD1. The CDR3 runs to 14 residues. The germline gives CDR1 ENHRY, CDR2 SYGVKD. Trimming removed 6 bases from V and 5 bases from J; junction bases left unmatched: 5. CDR3 protein: CAIRKGQGGDTQYF. Written as DNA, the CDR3 is TGTGCCATCAGGAAAGGACAGGGGGGAGATACGCAGTATTTT.

The genes are TRBV6-5 and TRBJ2-7, with a weak D call TRBD1 (6 bases). Trimming stripped 7 bases from V and 6 bases from J, with 16 bases between. Germline CDR1 reads MNHEY; CDR2 reads SVGAGI. There are 13 residues in the CDR3. The CDR3 bases are TGTGCCAGCAAGATCCCTGGACAGATCGAGCAGTACTTC. It translates to CASKIPGQIEQYF.

The chain has TRBV10-3 and TRBJ2-1, with 7 positions matching TRBD1. Germline loops: CDR1 ENHRY, CDR2 SYGVKD. The J segment lost 4 bases and the V segment lost 0 bases, leaving 0 bases of the junction unmatched. This CDR3 region has 14 residues. The CDR3 region has the DNA TGTGCCATCAGTGAGTCGGGACAGTACAATGAGCAGTTCTTC. As protein: CAISESGQYNEQFF.